This T cell receptor beta chain was identified in a study of beta chain features in type 1 diabetes (dated by TCRdb to between 2017 and 2018). The study in broad terms: Mean age, gender distribution, total cell number and subset yield did not differ between patients and healthy donors. Across all samples, 107,917,701 sorted cells were examined, and cell number per subset correlated strongly with RNA yield. In the study, TCRB repertoires of sorted circulating CD4+ T cell subsets from recently diagnosed type 1 diabetes patients were compared with those of matched healthy donors. Regulatory and stem cell-like memory subsets were obtained from only 8 patients and roughly eight healthy donors, while naive and central memory subsets were obtained from all 28 donors. Study-wide findings and limitations: The naive, central memory and regulatory TCRB repertoires appeared to resemble one another more closely among patients than among healthy donors. PCR may preferentially amplify shorter templates, but because patient and control samples were amplified and corrected together, any resulting skew would affect both groups equally. At VDJ recombination sites, patients with type 1 diabetes made fewer insertions and deleted more nucleotides, a pattern implying thymic rearrangement abnormalities. Because small numbers of individuals were included in the HLA sub-analyses, any influence of HLA type on TCRB rearrangement was left unresolved. Because cDNA rather than genomic DNA was sequenced, highly expressing activated cells could have been over-represented, although no difference in activation and CD3 levels was found between groups. Type 1 diabetes patients showed a moderate but significant shortening of TCRB CDR3 length in all four CD4+ subsets.

In its sample, this clone was seen a few times. Its antigen is still unknown. No much larger clonotype is one base removed from it; base qualities were not supplied. Each donor gave one peripheral blood draw, averaging roughly 0.11 L, which was collected into heparinised tubes. A BD FACSAria II was used to sort naive, central memory, regulatory and stem cell-like memory CD4+ T cells with a panel that included CD45RO, CCR7, CD25, CD127, CD95 and CD27. Every sorted population had a purity above 95%. PBMCs were separated immediately by Lymphoprep density gradient centrifugation and were stained directly, without being cultured. To minimize batch effects, samples were stained and sorted in pairs, one healthy donor with one patient per experiment. The entire isolated RNA was reverse transcribed using the High Capacity cDNA Reverse Transcription Kit, and thus expressed TCRB transcripts were sequenced. Naive, central memory and regulatory T cell samples underwent deep immunoSEQ sequencing, averaging about 3.57 million total reads per sample. Sorted cells were lysed in RLT buffer and RNA was extracted with DNase-treated RNeasy Micro or Mini kits, depending on cell number. Each cell subset was processed separately to prevent cross-contamination, with patient and healthy donor samples processed together. TCRB sequences were amplified from cDNA with the immunoSEQ multiplex PCR, producing 87-bp fragments spanning the CDR3 region. Sequencing of the amplicons was done on the Illumina HiSeq platform. Under the source paper's analysis protocol: Synthetic template baselines were used to correct PCR bias computationally, reads within Hamming distance 2 were collapsed together, and singletons that could not be merged were discarded. Reads were aligned to IMGT to assign V, D and J genes, CDR3 length, and insertions or deletions at six rearrangement sites. Within each subset, clonotype counts were normalized to sorted cell number, and only after that were true diversity and Gini coefficients computed with the tcR R package. Repertoire sharing was quantified using the overlap coefficient calculated on TCRB nucleotide sequences. TCRdb mirrors the immuneACCESS table, restricted to in-frame sequences. Some clones are absent from its copies; in checked studies, under half trace to an unresolved V gene, and the reason for the others is unknown. V, J and clone size derive from that table, while D and trimming were established from the DNA sequence. For this sample there are around 340,000 clones; roughly 8% appear just once. The top ten clones comprise less than 0.5% of the sample.

The TCR originated in a young woman in good health. The specimen sequenced was central memory CD4+ T cells from blood.

The nucleotide sequence reads TGCGCCAGCAGCTTGGGACTAGCGGGAGGAGTCCACGAGCAGTACTTC. This yields the protein CASSLGLAGGVHEQYF. The chain couples TRBV5-1 to TRBJ2-7, with 13 bases matching TRBD2. The CDR1 and CDR2 encoded by the germline V gene are SGHRS and YFSETQ. The CDR3 holds 16 amino acids from the cysteine to the phenylalanine. Here the CDR3 DNA is all that survives: 48 bases in frame from base 1. V has 0 bases trimmed and J has 5 bases trimmed; junction bases matching no gene number 5. The entire variable domain, with the stretches around the CDR3 drawn from the reference TRBV5-1 and TRBJ2-7 proteins, is KAGVTQTPRYLIKTRGQQVTLSCSPISGHRSVSWYQQTPGQGLQFLFEYFSETQRNKGNFPGRFSGRQFSNSRSEMNVSTLELGDSALYLCASSLGLAGGVHEQYFGPGTRLTVT.